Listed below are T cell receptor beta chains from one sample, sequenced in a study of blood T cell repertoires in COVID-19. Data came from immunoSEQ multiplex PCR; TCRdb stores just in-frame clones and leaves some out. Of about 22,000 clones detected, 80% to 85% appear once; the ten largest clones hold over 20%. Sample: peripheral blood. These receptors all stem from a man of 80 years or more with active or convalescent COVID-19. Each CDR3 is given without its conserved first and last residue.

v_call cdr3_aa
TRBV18 ASSPGTGVHEQY
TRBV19 ASSPPGGTHGYT
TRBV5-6 ASTPSHRRGQY
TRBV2 ASTPLAGGYNEQF
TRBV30 AWSRDRHQPQH
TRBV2 ASTWDSLPSSGNTIY
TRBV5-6 ASSLAPSMGQGAYEQY
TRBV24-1 ATSDPIPGGYEQF
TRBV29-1 SVVSQRTGSSYNEQF
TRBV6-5 ASSPASGGWDEQY
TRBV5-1 ASSPPPSGSSTDTQY
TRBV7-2 ASSLVGRGAGGTGELF
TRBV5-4 ASSSDRGNYGYT
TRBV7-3 ASSPGTSGAKGNEQF
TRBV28 ASGTTGNEQY
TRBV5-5 ASSRGGFKETQY
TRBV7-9 ASSLAVWGDYEQY
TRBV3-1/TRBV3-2 ASSRTGTASSYEQY
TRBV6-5 ASRKGKGGSPLH
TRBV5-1 ASSQGGPSSYNSPLH
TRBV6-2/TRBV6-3 ASSYSAGGRYYEQY
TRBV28 ASSFGVPGGYT
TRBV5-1 ATGVAGQETQY
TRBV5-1 ASSWDLTYEQY
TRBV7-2 ASSRHSGGADETQY
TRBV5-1 ASSLIAGGQGEQF
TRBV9 ASSVEGSAGANVLT
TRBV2 ASSVEAGAYNEQF
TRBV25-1 ASSDPGQGNTEAF